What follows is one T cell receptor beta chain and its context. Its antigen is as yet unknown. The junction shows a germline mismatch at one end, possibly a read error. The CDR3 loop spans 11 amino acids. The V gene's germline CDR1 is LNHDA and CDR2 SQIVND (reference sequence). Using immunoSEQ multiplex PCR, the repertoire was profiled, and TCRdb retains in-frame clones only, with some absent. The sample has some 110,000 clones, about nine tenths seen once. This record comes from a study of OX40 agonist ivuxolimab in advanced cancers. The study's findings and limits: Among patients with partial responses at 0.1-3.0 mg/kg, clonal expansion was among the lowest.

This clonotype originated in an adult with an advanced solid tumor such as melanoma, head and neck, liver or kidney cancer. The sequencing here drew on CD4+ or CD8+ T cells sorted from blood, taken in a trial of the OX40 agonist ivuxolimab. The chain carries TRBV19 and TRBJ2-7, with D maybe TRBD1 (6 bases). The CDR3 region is CASSEGQRHCF. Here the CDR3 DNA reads TGTGCCAGTAGCGAAGGACAGCGTCATTGCTTC.